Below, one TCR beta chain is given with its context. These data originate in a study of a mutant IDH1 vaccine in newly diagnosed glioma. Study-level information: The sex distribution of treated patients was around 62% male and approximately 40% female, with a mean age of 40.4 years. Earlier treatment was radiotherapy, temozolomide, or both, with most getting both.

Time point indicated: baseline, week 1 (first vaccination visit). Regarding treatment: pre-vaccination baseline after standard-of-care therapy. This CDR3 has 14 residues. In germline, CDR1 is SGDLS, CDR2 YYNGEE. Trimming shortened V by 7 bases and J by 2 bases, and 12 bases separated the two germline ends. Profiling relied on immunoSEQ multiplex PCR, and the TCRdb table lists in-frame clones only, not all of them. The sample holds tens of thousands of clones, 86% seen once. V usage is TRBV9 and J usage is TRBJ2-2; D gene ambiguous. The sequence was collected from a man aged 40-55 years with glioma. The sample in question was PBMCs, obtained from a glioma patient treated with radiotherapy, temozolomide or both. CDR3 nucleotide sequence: TGTGCCAGCTCGACGGTGACTAACACCGGGGAGCTGTTTTTT. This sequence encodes CASSTVTNTGELFF.